This T cell receptor (beta chain) was found in a study of T cell responses to AZD1222 COVID-19 vaccine. Unmatched junction bases numbered 1, after V lost 1 base and J lost 2 bases. This CDR3 contains 16 residues. Looked up from germline, CDR1 is MGHDK and CDR2 is SYGVNS. Sequencing was performed with immunoSEQ multiplex PCR; in TCRdb, only in-frame clones are kept and a portion is missing. The table includes roughly 130,000 clones, roughly 85% detected once. The chain joins TRBV25-1 to TRBJ2-6; the match to TRBD2 covers 8 bases. Here the sequenced sample was peripheral blood, taken on day 0 of AZD1222 vaccination. The sequence was collected from an adult in good health. CDR3 in amino acids: CASSEFGGAGANVLTF. The CDR3 nucleotides are TGTGCCAGCAGTGAATTCGGGGGGGCTGGGGCCAACGTCCTGACTTTC.